This TCR beta chain derives from a study of cytotoxic CD8 clonotypes in ibrutinib-treated CLL (dated by TCRdb to the early 2020s). About the investigation overall: The cohort was composed of 11 relapsed/refractory and around 15 treatment-naive patients; IGHV unmutated status was identified in 17 patients. Partial responses were observed in roughly 25 patients and complete responses in 2; after a median follow-up of 68 months, remission was maintained in approximately 14 patients and progression was observed in approximately twelve. Cryopreserved peripheral blood mononuclear cells were obtained prior to treatment, at the time of response, and at either disease progression or sustained remission. All remission and progressive disease samples were collected while patients were still receiving ibrutinib. On average, each sample had some 260,000 productive templates and tens of thousands of productive rearrangements. Of the 86 participants in the trial, about 25 had longitudinal samples available. Samples at response were collected after a median of roughly 13 months of treatment, with a range of roughly 6 to 40 months.

Taken with the paper, the label for time point translates to: approximately twelve months on ibrutinib. For TCR beta library preparation, 1.5 to 2 micrograms of genomic DNA was extracted from cryopreserved PBMCs. Longitudinal blood samples from CLL patients on ibrutinib monotherapy underwent high-throughput TCR beta sequencing. The patients took part in an open-label, single-center phase 2 trial of ibrutinib monotherapy. On the study overall, not on this receptor specifically: An increase in clonality was observed at ibrutinib response, with clonality remaining stable during sustained remission and falling back toward baseline at progression. Baseline clonality was found to be higher than that of age-matched healthy donors and was strongly correlated with circulating CD8+ T-cell counts. Public clonotypes were rare and either contracted or stayed stable during treatment, and the rise in clonality at ibrutinib response reflected the expansion of private clonotypes. Sampling times were not matched between sustained-remission and progressing patients, and lymph node repertoires were not studied.

With regard to this clone: What this receptor recognizes is not known. Base qualities are missing; no much larger clone stands one base away.

The CDR3 contains 14 residues, cysteine and phenylalanine counted. Of the read, only the CDR3 DNA is kept; its 42 bases are in frame from base 1. V is reduced by 5 bases and J by 0 bases, leaving a spacing of 10 bases between them. The germline V gene (reference sequence) yields SEHNR for CDR1 and FQNEAQ for CDR2. The goal of deep resolution MiSeq sequencing was a depth between 1 in 1 million and 1 in 200,000 T cells, and coverage averaged 10x per clonotype. The immunoSEQ hsTCRB Kit was used to generate TCR beta libraries. As for how the authors treated the data: ImmunoSEQ Data Assistant and ImmunoSEQ Analyzer were used for data analysis, and V, D and J genes were assigned according to IMGT definitions. Clonality, with values ranging from 0 to 1, was calculated as one minus the normalized Shannon entropy of productive rearrangement frequencies. Only overrepresented clonotypes making up at least 0.05% of the repertoire of each patient were included in the public clonotype analysis. Thirteen age-matched healthy donor repertoires from immuneACCESS were used as controls for clonality. TCRdb carries this immuneACCESS record with in-frame sequences only. Its versions omit some clonotypes, under half of them owing to an unresolved V gene in the studies checked, with the rest unexplained. V and J calls and clone size are as listed in that table; D and trimming were resolved from the DNA. The sample table contains just over 65,000 clones; only one count was recorded for 68% of them. The ten largest clones add up to roughly 5.7% of the sample.

The receptor was isolated from a human donor with chronic lymphocytic leukemia. Material: PBMCs, obtained after 12 months of ibrutinib treatment. The chain is made from TRBV7-9 and TRBJ2-5, with the D gene too uncertain to name. The nucleotide sequence is TGTGCCAGCAGCCAACAGAGGTACCAAGAGACCCAGTACTTC. This is translated as CASSQQRYQETQYF. The reference TRBV7-9 and TRBJ2-5 proteins fill in what lies around the CDR3, so the full variable domain reads DTGVSQNPRHKITKRGQNVTFRCDPISEHNRLYWYRQTLGQGPEFLTYFQNEAQLEKSRLLSDRFSAERPKGSFSTLEIQRTEQGDSAMYLCASSQQRYQETQYFGPGTRLLVL.